The 16 T cell receptor beta chains presented below share a single source sample, sequenced in a study of graft-versus-host responses after intestinal transplantation. Generated by immunoSEQ multiplex PCR, the TCRdb table keeps only in-frame clones and is missing some. The table lists about 71,000 clones, 90% of them singletons. Antigens for these TCRs are unknown. Sample: unstimulated CD8+ T cells sorted from spleen or lymph node cells, taken before intestinal transplant. The receptors shown here come from a human donor who received an intestinal transplant.

This clone came up once. The chain combines TRBV13 with TRBJ1-3; D perhaps matches TRBD1 (6 bases). Germline V gives CDR1 PRHDT, CDR2 FYEKMQ (reference sequence). CDR3 length: 17 residues. The ends were cut back, 0 bases at V and 0 bases at J, with 12 bases in the middle. CDR3 bases: TGTGCCAGCAGCTTAGGGACAGGAGCCTTCTCTGGAAACACCATATATTTT. It specifies CASSLGTGAFSGNTIYF.

The chain employs TRBV6-5 and TRBJ1-2, with D perhaps TRBD1 (6 bases). Germline V gene lookup returns CDR1 MNHEY and CDR2 SVGAGI. Between the trimmed V and J ends, which lost 2 bases and 4 bases, there was a span of 8 bases. This CDR3 is 13 amino acids long. The CDR3 DNA is TGTGCCAGCAGTTACACGGACAGCTATGGCTACACCTTC. It encodes CASSYTDSYGYTF.

The chain employs TRBV20-1 and TRBJ2-7; 7 bases align to TRBD2. The germline V gene has CDR1 DFQATT and CDR2 SNEGSKA (reference sequence). The CDR3 is 11 amino acids. V dropped 3 bases and J dropped 7; count of bases not matched to a gene: 3. The chain's CDR3 is CSARFGGEQYF. Here the CDR3 DNA reads TGCAGTGCTAGGTTCGGGGGGGAGCAGTACTTC.

The rearrangement joins TRBV7-3 to TRBJ1-6, with TRBD1 identical over 8 bases. This CDR3 has 18 amino acids. Per the germline V gene, CDR1 is SGHTA and CDR2 is FQGTGA. With V trimmed by 5 bases and J by 2 bases, 11 bases remained unmatched. The CDR3 bases are TGTGCCAGCAGCAAAGGGACAGGTGCCATGACCTATAATTCACCCCTCCACTTT. Residues: CASSKGTGAMTYNSPLHF.

Comments on this clone: Other DNA sequences of this sample code for an identical CDR3. This rearrangement joins TRBV19 to TRBJ1-2; TRBD1 might be the D (6 bases). CDR3 size: 13 residues. The V end lost 10 bases, the J end lost 5 bases, and 17 bases lay between the germline ends. The germline gives CDR1 LNHDA, CDR2 SQIVND (reference sequence). CDR3 residues: CATSGGAGYGYTF. The DNA of the CDR3 is TGTGCCACCTCGGGGGGCGCCGGGTATGGCTACACCTTC.

The chain carries TRBV5-6 and TRBJ2-3; 9 nucleotides line up with TRBD2. With V trimmed by 0 bases and J by 5 bases, 10 bases remained unmatched. Per the germline V gene, CDR1 is SGHDT and CDR2 is YYEEEE. This CDR3 has 17 amino acids. Written as DNA, the CDR3 is TGTGCCAGCAGCTTGGGGCCTAGCGGGGTGGTGGGAGATACGCAGTATTTT. Translated: CASSLGPSGVVGDTQYF.

V gene TRBV9 combines with J gene TRBJ2-1, with D tentatively TRBD2 (6 bases). Germline V gives CDR1 SGDLS, CDR2 YYNGEE. The CDR3 consists of 14 residues. Trimming took 3 bases from V and 2 from J, leaving 9 bases between them. CDR3: CASSGREAYNEQFF. CDR3 coding DNA: TGTGCCAGCAGCGGTAGGGAGGCCTACAATGAGCAGTTCTTC.

This clone came up a few times. This rearrangement joins TRBV5-4 to TRBJ1-1; a possible D gene is TRBD1 (6 bases). V was cut by 0 bases and J by 6 bases, with 6 bases left in between. There are 12 residues in the CDR3. The germline gives CDR1 SGHNT, CDR2 YYREEE (reference sequence). The CDR3 loop is CASSLEGAEAFF. The CDR3 DNA sequence: TGTGCCAGCAGCTTGGAGGGGGCTGAAGCTTTCTTT.

CDR3 sequence (DNA): TGTGCCATCAGTGAGGGGAGACAGGCGTTCCACGAGCAGTACTTC. As protein: CAISEGRQAFHEQYF. This chain links TRBV10-3 with TRBJ2-7, with D possibly matching TRBD1 (6 bases). Trimming stripped 2 bases from V and 5 bases from J, with 16 bases between. Germline V gene sequence: CDR1 ENHRY, CDR2 SYGVKD. This CDR3 has 15 amino acids.

The V gene is TRBV9, the J gene TRBJ1-1; D is perhaps TRBD1 (5 bases). This CDR3 contains 14 residues. The germline V gene encodes CDR1 SGDLS and CDR2 YYNGEE. V was clipped by 9 bases and J by 0 bases, with 15 bases between them. The CDR3 reads CATPGGRMNTEAFF. In nucleotides, the CDR3 is TGTGCCACCCCCGGGGGGAGGATGAACACTGAAGCTTTCTTT.

A single count supports this clone. This chain uses TRBV10-2 with TRBJ1-1; no clear D gene. From germline, CDR1 is WSHSY and CDR2 SAAADI. Trimming shortened V by 6 bases and J by 4 bases, and 9 bases separated the two germline ends. The CDR3 consists of 12 residues. CDR3 residues: CASSPGGTEAFF. As DNA, the CDR3 is TGCGCCAGCAGCCCCGGAGGCACTGAAGCTTTCTTT.

V is TRBV6-5 and J is TRBJ1-3, with TRBD1 as a possible D gene (5 bases). Trimming left V 6 bases short and J 0 bases short, with 12 bases between. The CDR3 runs 15 residues. Germline V gene data show CDR1 as MNHEY and CDR2 as SVGAGI. The CDR3 region has the DNA TGTGCCAGCAGCCTTGGACAAAACTCTGGAAACACCATATATTTT. This codes for CASSLGQNSGNTIYF.

The rearrangement joins TRBV29-1 to TRBJ2-7; a possible D gene is TRBD1 (6 bases). The V gene's germline CDR1 is SQVTM and CDR2 ANQGSEA. The CDR3 runs to 12 residues. CDR3: CTCVGGTGEQYF. The CDR3 DNA reads as TGCACCTGCGTAGGGGGAACTGGCGAGCAGTACTTC.

This clone was counted a single time. This sequence joins TRBV5-6 and TRBJ2-1, with TRBD2 identical over 10 bases. The V gene end was trimmed by 0 bases and the J gene end by 9 bases; junction bases not matched to a gene: 6. The CDR3 is 15 amino acids. Germline CDR1 is SGHDT and CDR2 is YYEEEE. CDR3 region: CASSLGASGGGEQFF. The CDR3 DNA reads as TGTGCCAGCAGCTTGGGGGCTAGCGGGGGTGGTGAGCAGTTCTTC.

This chain connects TRBV19 to TRBJ2-7; 12 bases map to TRBD2. The length of the CDR3 is 13 residues. CDR1 LNHDA and CDR2 SQIVND come from the germline V gene (reference sequence). J gave up 6 bases and V 5 bases, and 2 bases lay outside the gene matches. The CDR3 region has the DNA TGTGCCAGTAGTTTGGGACTAGCGGGCGAGCAGTACTTC. This codes for CASSLGLAGEQYF.

Only one count was recorded for this clone. The rearrangement uses TRBV6-5 and TRBJ2-7; maybe TRBD1 (6 bases). The ends were cut back, 6 bases at V and 2 bases at J, with 11 bases in the middle. This CDR3 region has 13 residues. Germline CDR1 is MNHEY and CDR2 is SVGAGI. CDR3 in DNA: TGTGCCAGCAGGGCAGGGGATCCCTACGAGCAGTACTTC. This sequence encodes CASRAGDPYEQYF.